The next 24 T cell receptor beta chains were all read from a single sample in a study of T cells in Graves' hyperthyroidism and ophthalmopathy. RNA transcripts were the template for amplifying TCR beta CDR3 regions. HTBI primers were employed in a first-round RT-PCR of the TCR CDR3. TCRdb used MiXCR to reprocess the multiplex PCR reads, holding one entry per CDR3 protein. Of 300,000 to 450,000 distinct CDR3 sequences in the sample, around a sixth were seen once. The sequencing input was blood. The receptors were gathered from a young man with Graves' ophthalmopathy.

The gene calls are TRBV10-3 and TRBJ1-1; D unclear. Trimming shortened V by 4 bases and J by 3 bases, and 12 bases separated the two germline ends. Germline loops: CDR1 ENHRY, CDR2 SYGVKD. The CDR3 runs to 14 residues. The DNA for the CDR3 is TGTGCCATCAGTGGAGCGGGAGGGTACACTGAAGCTTTCTTT. Translation gives CAISGAGGYTEAFF.

As regards this clonotype: This may stem from a read error, because a much larger clone lies one nucleotide away. J is TRBJ2-1 and V is TRBV20-1; perhaps TRBD2 as D (6 bases). Germline V CDR1 and CDR2: DFQATT, SNEGSKA (reference sequence). CDR3 length: 15 amino acids. In nucleotides, the CDR3 is TGCAGTGCTAGGGACCTAGCGACCCCCTACAAAGAGCAGTTCTTC. As protein: CSARDLATPYKEQFF.

This clonotype was recorded a few times. DNA for the CDR3: TGCAGTGCTAGAGGGACTAGCGGGGGGGGAGCCCCCACCGGGGAGCTGTTTTTT. Its protein is CSARGTSGGGAPTGELFF. The chain carries TRBV20-1 and TRBJ2-2, with TRBD2 identical over 15 bases. The germline V gene has CDR1 DFQATT and CDR2 SNEGSKA (reference sequence). V shed 1 base and J 4 bases; nucleotides not matched to a gene: 7. The CDR3 has 18 amino acids.

There are many counts of this clonotype. The chain is built from TRBV2 and TRBJ1-1, with D possibly matching TRBD1 (5 bases). The germline CDR1 and CDR2 sequences are SNHLY and FYNNEI. The length of the CDR3 is 12 residues. Trimming pared 6 bases from V and 2 bases from J, leaving 7 bases between. CDR3 region: CASRGVNTEAFF. In DNA, the CDR3 is TGTGCCAGCAGGGGGGTAAACACTGAAGCTTTCTTT.

This clonotype appeared many times. The chain combines TRBV11-2 with TRBJ1-4; D remains ambiguous. The CDR3 loop spans 14 amino acids. The germline V gene has CDR1 SGHAT and CDR2 FQNNGV. V lost 1 base and J lost 8, with 11 bases in between. This CDR3 is CASSLAFRTEKLFF. The CDR3 DNA sequence: TGTGCCAGCAGCTTAGCATTTAGGACCGAAAAACTGTTTTTT.

This clonotype was found many times. This rearrangement joins TRBV11-2 to TRBJ2-3; 8 nucleotides agree with TRBD2. The germline V gene encodes CDR1 SGHAT and CDR2 FQNNGV. The CDR3 runs 16 residues. Germline trimming cut 0 bases from V and 4 bases from J; bases unmatched to any gene: 6. The CDR3, as DNA: TGTGCCAGCAGCTTAGATCGGACTAGCTCGGCAGATACGCAGTATTTT. Protein product: CASSLDRTSSADTQYF.

The chain recombines TRBV15 with TRBJ2-2; 7 bases match TRBD1. The J segment lost 0 bases and the V segment lost 5 bases, leaving 6 bases of the junction unmatched. This CDR3 is 16 amino acids long. In germline, CDR1 is LNHNV, CDR2 YYDKDF (reference sequence). The CDR3 DNA reads as TGTGCCACCAGCGAACCGACAGGGCCGAACACCGGGGAGCTGTTTTTT. Translation gives CATSEPTGPNTGELFF.

This clonotype was seen more than once but under ten times. The V call is TRBV6-1, the J call TRBJ1-1; 7 nucleotides align to TRBD1. Per germline, CDR1 MNHNS and CDR2 SASEGT. V shed 8 bases, J shed 1 base, and the junction held 7 bases outside the gene matches. The CDR3 is 14 residues long. CDR3 nucleotides: TGTGCCAGCCACCCGACAGGGCGGAACACTGAAGCTTTCTTT. Its protein is CASHPTGRNTEAFF.

The chain links TRBV4-1 to TRBJ1-1; a possible D gene is TRBD1 (6 bases). Per the germline V gene, CDR1 is MGHRA and CDR2 is YSYEKL. V was trimmed by 4 bases and J by 6 bases, leaving 12 bases between them. The CDR3 covers 13 residues. DNA for the CDR3: TGCGCCAGCAGCCCAATCGACAGGTCTGAAGCTTTCTTT. Translating gives CASSPIDRSEAFF.

The chain couples TRBV29-1 to TRBJ2-7, with TRBD1 identical over 7 bases. The CDR3 runs to 14 residues. V was clipped by 5 bases and J by 4 bases; unmatched bases: 11. Germline V CDR1 and CDR2: SQVTM, ANQGSEA. The CDR3 nucleotides read TGCAGCGTTTGTGAGAAGGGGGCGGAATACGAGCAGTACTTC. Translation gives CSVCEKGAEYEQYF.

Many counts were recorded for this clonotype. The chain carries TRBV6-1 and TRBJ2-7; tentatively, D is TRBD2 (6 bases). This CDR3 comprises 14 residues. V dropped 5 bases and J dropped 1 base, with 12 bases sitting between them. Germline CDR1 is MNHNS and CDR2 is SASEGT. In DNA, the CDR3 is TGTGCCAGCAGTCGTATTGGAGGGTCCTACGAGCAGTACTTC. Residues: CASSRIGGSYEQYF.

This clonotype was observed many times. This chain links TRBV7-2 with TRBJ1-1, with 8 bases fitting TRBD1. The CDR3 covers 15 residues. V lost 2 bases, J lost 5 bases, and 7 bases stayed unmatched. CDR1 is SGHTA and CDR2 is FQGNSA in the germline V gene. CDR3 sequence reads: CASSLRPTGDTEAFF. In DNA, the CDR3 is TGTGCCAGCAGCTTACGCCCGACAGGGGATACTGAAGCTTTCTTT.

Only a few counts were recorded for this clonotype. This chain uses TRBV6-1 with TRBJ1-5, with 8 bases lining up with TRBD1. The V gene's germline CDR1 is MNHNS and CDR2 SASEGT. The V gene end was trimmed by 6 bases and the J gene end by 6 bases; junction bases not matched to a gene: 7. The CDR3 consists of 14 residues. The CDR3 region is CASRPTGGSQPQHF. CDR3 bases: TGTGCCAGCAGACCCACAGGGGGAAGTCAGCCCCAGCATTTT.

V usage is TRBV7-8 and J usage is TRBJ2-4; a possible D gene is TRBD2 (5 bases). V shed 8 bases and J shed 3 bases, with 14 bases lying between them. The length of the CDR3 is 14 residues. Germline-derived CDR1 and CDR2 are SGHVS and FQNEAQ. This chain's CDR3 is CASGNLEGKNIQYF. The CDR3 region has the DNA TGTGCCAGCGGGAATTTAGAGGGCAAAAACATTCAGTACTTC.

This clonotype was detected ten times or more. CDR3 coding DNA: TGTGCCAGCCGTCGGGGGGCCGAAGGCTCCTACGAGCAGTACTTC. Its translation is CASRRGAEGSYEQYF. The genes are TRBV12-3 or TRBV12-4 and TRBJ2-7; the D gene is possibly TRBD2 (7 bases). Trimming pared 8 bases from V and 0 bases from J, leaving 17 bases between. CDR3 length: 15 residues.

This clonotype has more than one count but fewer than ten. This sequence joins TRBV4-1 and TRBJ2-2; D gene unclear. CDR1 MGHRA and CDR2 YSYEKL come from the germline V gene. Trimming took off 1 base at V and 8 bases at J, with 5 bases between the two ends. CDR3 length: 12 amino acids. The CDR3 here is CASSQASGELFF. The CDR3 DNA follows: TGCGCCAGCAGCCAAGCATCAGGGGAGCTGTTTTTT.

This clonotype was detected many times. This chain uses TRBV12-3 or TRBV12-4 with TRBJ2-7, with D possibly TRBD1 on 6 matching bases. The CDR3 sequence is 13 residues long. The ends were cut back, 10 bases at V and 4 bases at J, with 17 bases in the middle. CDR3 residues: CATSQGSGYEQYF. CDR3 bases: TGTGCCACCTCACAGGGATCGGGATACGAGCAGTACTTC.

This clonotype was picked up many times. This chain links TRBV7-8 with TRBJ2-5; 7 bases are shared with TRBD2. V lost 0 bases to trimming and J lost 4 bases; unmatched junction nucleotides: 14. This CDR3 spans 18 amino acids. From germline, CDR1 is SGHVS and CDR2 FQNEAQ. The CDR3 DNA reads as TGTGCCAGCAGCTTAGCGCTCTCCGGGGGGAGTAGACGAGAGACCCAGTACTTC. Its translation is CASSLALSGGSRRETQYF.

This clonotype occurred many times. This chain connects TRBV6-1 to TRBJ2-7, with TRBD1 matching over 9 bases. Germline V gives CDR1 MNHNS, CDR2 SASEGT. V lost 6 bases to trimming and J lost 4 bases; unmatched junction nucleotides: 4. The CDR3 covers 13 residues. CDR3 amino acids: CASRGQGFYEQYF. The CDR3 DNA is TGTGCCAGCAGAGGACAGGGGTTTTACGAGCAGTACTTC.

J is TRBJ1-1 and V is TRBV19; the D is unclear. Germline V gene sequence: CDR1 LNHDA, CDR2 SQIVND (reference sequence). Trimming shortened V by 5 bases and J by 0 bases, and 10 bases separated the two germline ends. CDR3 length: 14 amino acids. CDR3 loop: CASSAAVVNTEAFF. DNA of the CDR3: TGTGCCAGTAGTGCCGCCGTCGTGAACACTGAAGCTTTCTTT.

This clonotype was seen at least ten times. V is TRBV20-1 and J is TRBJ2-7; the match to TRBD1 covers 9 bases. V lost 6 bases, J lost 5 bases, and 11 bases stayed unmatched. Germline CDR1 and CDR2: DFQATT and SNEGSKA (reference sequence). The CDR3 covers 14 residues. This chain's CDR3 is CSASGGTGNDEQYF. CDR3 in DNA: TGCAGTGCATCAGGCGGGACAGGGAACGACGAGCAGTACTTC.

This chain connects TRBV6-2 or TRBV6-3 to TRBJ2-2; TRBD1 agrees at 9 bases. CDR1 and CDR2 from the germline V gene are MNHEY and SVGEGT. The ends lost 10 bases at V and 5 bases at J; junction bases unmatched: 11. The CDR3 has 15 amino acids. DNA for the CDR3: TGTGCCACCCCGCAGGGACAGGGTCTGACCGGGGAGCTGTTTTTT. This sequence encodes CATPQGQGLTGELFF.

This clonotype was seen ten or more times. The genes are TRBV9 and TRBJ1-1; 8 nucleotides match TRBD1. Germline loops: CDR1 SGDLS, CDR2 YYNGEE. The CDR3 has 14 amino acids. Unmatched junction bases numbered 4, after V lost 6 bases and J lost 0 bases. CDR3 DNA: TGTGCCAGCAACAGGGGGGCGATGAACACTGAAGCTTTCTTT. Its translation: CASNRGAMNTEAFF.

This clonotype was counted only a few times. The rearrangement uses TRBV3-1 and TRBJ1-2, with D unresolved. Germline CDR1 is LGHDT and CDR2 is YNNKEL (reference sequence). V dropped 0 bases and J dropped 4 bases, with 6 bases sitting between them. This CDR3 is built from 13 residues. For the CDR3, the DNA is TGTGCCAGCAGCCAAGAGATGTTCTATGGCTACACCTTC. Translated, it gives CASSQEMFYGYTF.